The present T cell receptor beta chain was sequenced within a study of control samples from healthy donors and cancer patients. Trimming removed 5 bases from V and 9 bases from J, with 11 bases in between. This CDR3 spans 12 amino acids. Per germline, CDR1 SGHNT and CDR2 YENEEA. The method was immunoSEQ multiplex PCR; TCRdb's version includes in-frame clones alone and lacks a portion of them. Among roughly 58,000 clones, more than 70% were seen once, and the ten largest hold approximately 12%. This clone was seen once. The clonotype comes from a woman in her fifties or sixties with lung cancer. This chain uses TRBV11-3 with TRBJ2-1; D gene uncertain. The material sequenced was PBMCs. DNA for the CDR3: TGTGCCAGCAGCCAAGCGACGTTTGAGCAGTTCTTC. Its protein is CASSQATFEQFF.